The text below deals with one T cell receptor beta chain. Its cognate antigen is unknown. CD45RO-negative CD8 cells positively selected for CCR7 made up the naive population, which excluded terminally differentiated effector memory CD45RA+ cells. The data originate from a study of shared clonotypes between healthy human individuals. Sequencing was performed with immunoSEQ multiplex PCR; in TCRdb, only in-frame clones are kept and a portion is missing. The sample contains about 870,000 clones, about 91% of which appear only once. Notes on the study in general: The generation probabilities recorded for non-shared clonotypes fell below those of clonotypes shared by all four donors.

V dropped 3 bases and J dropped 2 bases, with 10 bases sitting between them. Germline loops: CDR1 SGHRS, CDR2 YFSETQ. The CDR3 sequence is 14 residues long. The sequence was obtained from a man aged 25 to 40 in good health. Sample: naive CD8+ T cells sorted from blood. This sequence joins TRBV5-1 and TRBJ2-3; D is uncertain. The CDR3 region has the DNA TGCGCCAGCAGCTGGCGGCGCTTCACAGATACGCAGTATTTT. The encoded protein is CASSWRRFTDTQYF.